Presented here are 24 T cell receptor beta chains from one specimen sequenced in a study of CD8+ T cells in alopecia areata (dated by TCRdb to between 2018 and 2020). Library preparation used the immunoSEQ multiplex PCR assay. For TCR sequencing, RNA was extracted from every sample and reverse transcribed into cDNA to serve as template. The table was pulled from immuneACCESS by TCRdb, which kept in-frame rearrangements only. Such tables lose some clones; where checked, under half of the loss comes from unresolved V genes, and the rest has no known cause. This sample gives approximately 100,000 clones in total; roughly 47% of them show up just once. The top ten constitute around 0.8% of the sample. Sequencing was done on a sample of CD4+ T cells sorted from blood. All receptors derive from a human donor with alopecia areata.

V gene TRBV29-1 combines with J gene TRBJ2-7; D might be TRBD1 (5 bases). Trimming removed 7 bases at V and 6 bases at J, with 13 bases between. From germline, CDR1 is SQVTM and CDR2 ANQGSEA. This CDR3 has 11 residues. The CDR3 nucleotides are TGCAGCGCTGCAACAGGTTCCGAGCAGTACTTC. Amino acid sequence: CSAATGSEQYF.

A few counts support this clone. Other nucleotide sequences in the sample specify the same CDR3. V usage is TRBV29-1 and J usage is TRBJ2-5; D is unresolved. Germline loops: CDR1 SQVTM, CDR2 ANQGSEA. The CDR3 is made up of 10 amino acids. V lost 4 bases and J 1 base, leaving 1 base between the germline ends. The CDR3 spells CSVGQETQYF. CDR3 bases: TGCAGCGTTGGCCAAGAGACCCAGTACTTC.

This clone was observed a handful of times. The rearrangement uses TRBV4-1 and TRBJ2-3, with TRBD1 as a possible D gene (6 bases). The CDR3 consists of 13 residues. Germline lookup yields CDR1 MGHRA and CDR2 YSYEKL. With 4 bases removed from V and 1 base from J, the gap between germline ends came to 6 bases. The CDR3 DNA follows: TGCGCCAGCAGCCGACAGGGCACAGATACGCAGTATTTT. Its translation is CASSRQGTDTQYF.

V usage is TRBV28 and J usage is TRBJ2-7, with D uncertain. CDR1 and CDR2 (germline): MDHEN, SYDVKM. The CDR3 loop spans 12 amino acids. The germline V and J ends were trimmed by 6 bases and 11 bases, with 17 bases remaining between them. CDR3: CASRQNPTPEYF. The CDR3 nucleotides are TGTGCCAGCAGACAGAATCCCACGCCAGAGTACTTC.

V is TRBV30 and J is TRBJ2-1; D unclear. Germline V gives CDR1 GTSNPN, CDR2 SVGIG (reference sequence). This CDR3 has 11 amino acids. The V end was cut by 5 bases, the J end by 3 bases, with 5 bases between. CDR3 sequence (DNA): TGTGCCTGGGACAACTACAATGAGCAGTTCTTC. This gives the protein CAWDNYNEQFF.

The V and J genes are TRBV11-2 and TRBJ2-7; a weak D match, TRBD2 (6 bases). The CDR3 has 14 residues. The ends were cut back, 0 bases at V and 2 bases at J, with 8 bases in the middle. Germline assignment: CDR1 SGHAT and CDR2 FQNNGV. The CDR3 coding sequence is TGTGCCAGCAGCTTAGAGTGGGGGGCCTACGAGCAGTACTTC. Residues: CASSLEWGAYEQYF.

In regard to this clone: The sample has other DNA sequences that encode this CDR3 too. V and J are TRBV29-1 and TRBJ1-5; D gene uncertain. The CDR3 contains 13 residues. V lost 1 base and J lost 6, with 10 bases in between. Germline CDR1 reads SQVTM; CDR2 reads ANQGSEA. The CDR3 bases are TGCAGCGTTGAAGGGGGTAATGGTCAGCCCCAGCATTTT. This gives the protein CSVEGGNGQPQHF.

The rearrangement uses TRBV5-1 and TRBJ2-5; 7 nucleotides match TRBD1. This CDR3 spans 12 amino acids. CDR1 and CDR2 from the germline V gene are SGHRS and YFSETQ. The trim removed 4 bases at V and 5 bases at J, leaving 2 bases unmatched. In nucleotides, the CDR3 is TGCGCCAGCAGCACAGGGGCGGAGACCCAGTACTTC. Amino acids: CASSTGAETQYF.

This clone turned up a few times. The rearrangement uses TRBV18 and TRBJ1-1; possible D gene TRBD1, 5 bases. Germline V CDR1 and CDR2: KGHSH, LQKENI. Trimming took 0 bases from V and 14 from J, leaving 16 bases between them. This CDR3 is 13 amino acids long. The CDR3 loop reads CASSPPTGTPSFF. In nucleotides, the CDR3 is TGTGCCAGCTCACCACCGACCGGGACCCCGAGCTTCTTT.

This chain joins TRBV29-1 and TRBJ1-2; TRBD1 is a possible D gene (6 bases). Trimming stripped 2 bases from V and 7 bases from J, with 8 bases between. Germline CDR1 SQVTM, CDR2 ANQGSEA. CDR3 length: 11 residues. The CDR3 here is CSVETGLGYTF. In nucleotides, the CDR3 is TGCAGCGTTGAAACAGGGCTTGGCTACACCTTC.

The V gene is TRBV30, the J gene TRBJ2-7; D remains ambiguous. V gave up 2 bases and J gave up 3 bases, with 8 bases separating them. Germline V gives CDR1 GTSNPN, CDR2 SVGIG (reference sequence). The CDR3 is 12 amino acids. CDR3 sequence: CAWSRTFYEQYF. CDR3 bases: TGTGCCTGGAGTAGGACGTTCTACGAGCAGTACTTC.

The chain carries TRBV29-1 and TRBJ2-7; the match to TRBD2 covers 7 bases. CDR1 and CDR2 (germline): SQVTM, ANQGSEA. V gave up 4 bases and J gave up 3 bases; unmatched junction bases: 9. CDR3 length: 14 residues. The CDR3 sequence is CSVAKRLADYEQYF. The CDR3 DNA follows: TGCAGCGTTGCTAAGAGACTAGCCGACTACGAGCAGTACTTC.

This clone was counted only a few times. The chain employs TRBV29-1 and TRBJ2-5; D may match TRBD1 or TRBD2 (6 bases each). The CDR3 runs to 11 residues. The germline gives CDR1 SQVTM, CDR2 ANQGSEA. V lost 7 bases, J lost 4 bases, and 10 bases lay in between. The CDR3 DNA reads TGCAGCGGGGGGGCAGGAGAGACCCAGTACTTC. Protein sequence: CSGGAGETQYF.

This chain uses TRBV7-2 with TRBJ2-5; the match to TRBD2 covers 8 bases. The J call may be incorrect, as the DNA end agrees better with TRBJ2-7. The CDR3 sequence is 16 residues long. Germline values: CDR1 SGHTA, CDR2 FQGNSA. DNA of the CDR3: TGTGCCAGCAGCTTAGTACCAGCGGGGGCAACCTACGAGCAGTACTTC. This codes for CASSLVPAGATYEQYF.

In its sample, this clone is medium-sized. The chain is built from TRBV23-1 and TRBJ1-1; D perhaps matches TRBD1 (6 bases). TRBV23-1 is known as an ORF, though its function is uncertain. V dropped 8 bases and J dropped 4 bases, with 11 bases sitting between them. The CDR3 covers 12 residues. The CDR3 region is CASAPQGTEAFF. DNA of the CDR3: TGCGCCAGCGCGCCACAGGGCACTGAAGCTTTCTTT.

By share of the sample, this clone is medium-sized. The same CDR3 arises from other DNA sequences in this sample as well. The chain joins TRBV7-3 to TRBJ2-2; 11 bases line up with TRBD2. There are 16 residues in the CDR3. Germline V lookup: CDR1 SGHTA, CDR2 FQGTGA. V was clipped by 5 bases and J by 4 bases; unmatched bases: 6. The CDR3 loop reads CASSLGLAGGTGELFF. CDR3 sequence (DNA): TGTGCCAGCAGCCTCGGGCTAGCGGGGGGCACCGGGGAGCTGTTTTTT.

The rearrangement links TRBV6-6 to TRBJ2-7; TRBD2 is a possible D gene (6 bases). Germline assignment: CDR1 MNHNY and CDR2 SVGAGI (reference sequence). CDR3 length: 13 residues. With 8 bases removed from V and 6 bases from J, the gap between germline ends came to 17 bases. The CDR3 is CASRAGTSGEQYF. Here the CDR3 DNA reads TGTGCCAGCCGGGCGGGGACGAGCGGCGAGCAGTACTTC.

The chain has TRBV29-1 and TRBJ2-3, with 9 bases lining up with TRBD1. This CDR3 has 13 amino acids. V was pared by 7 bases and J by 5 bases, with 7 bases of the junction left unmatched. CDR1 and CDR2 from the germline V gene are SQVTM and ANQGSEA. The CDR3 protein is CSARTGVGDTQYF. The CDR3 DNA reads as TGCAGCGCGCGGACAGGGGTGGGAGATACGCAGTATTTT.

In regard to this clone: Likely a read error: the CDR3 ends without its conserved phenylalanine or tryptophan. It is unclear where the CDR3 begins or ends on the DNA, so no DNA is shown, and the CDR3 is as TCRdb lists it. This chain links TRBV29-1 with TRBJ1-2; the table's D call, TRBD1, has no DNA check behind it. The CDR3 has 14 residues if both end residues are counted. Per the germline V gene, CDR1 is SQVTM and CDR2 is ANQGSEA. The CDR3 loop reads CSVEDQAPGQGIMV.

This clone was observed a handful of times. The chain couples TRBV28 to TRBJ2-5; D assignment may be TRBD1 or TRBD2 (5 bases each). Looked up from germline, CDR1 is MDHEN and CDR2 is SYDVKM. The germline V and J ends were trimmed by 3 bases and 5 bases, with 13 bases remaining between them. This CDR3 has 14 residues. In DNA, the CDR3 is TGTGCCAGCAGTTTGGGACGGTCCATGGAGACCCAGTACTTC. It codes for CASSLGRSMETQYF.

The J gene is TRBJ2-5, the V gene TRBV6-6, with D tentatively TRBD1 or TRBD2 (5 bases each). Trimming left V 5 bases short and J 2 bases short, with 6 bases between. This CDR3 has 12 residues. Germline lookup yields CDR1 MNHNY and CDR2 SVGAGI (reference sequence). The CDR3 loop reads CASSGTQETQYF. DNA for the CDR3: TGTGCCAGCAGTGGGACGCAAGAGACCCAGTACTTC.

This CDR3 reads CASSSLQETQYF. The CDR3 nucleotides are TGCGCCAGCAGCTCCCTCCAAGAGACCCAGTACTTC. The V and J genes are TRBV4-1 and TRBJ2-5; D remains unclear. The length of the CDR3 is 12 residues. Germline CDR1 is MGHRA and CDR2 is YSYEKL. The V end was cut by 5 bases, the J end by 1 base, with 5 bases between.

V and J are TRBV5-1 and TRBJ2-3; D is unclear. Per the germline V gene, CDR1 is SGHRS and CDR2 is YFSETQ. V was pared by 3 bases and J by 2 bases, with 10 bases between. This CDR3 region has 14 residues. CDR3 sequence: CASSSGRVTDTQYF. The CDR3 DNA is TGCGCCAGCAGCTCAGGACGGGTCACAGATACGCAGTATTTT.

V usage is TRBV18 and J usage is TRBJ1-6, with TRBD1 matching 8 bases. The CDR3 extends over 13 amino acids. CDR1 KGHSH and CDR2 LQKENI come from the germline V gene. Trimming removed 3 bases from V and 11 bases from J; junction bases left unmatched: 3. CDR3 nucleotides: TGTGCCAGCTCACCGGACAGGGAAGCACCCCTCCACTTT. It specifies CASSPDREAPLHF.